This is a list of T cell receptor beta chains from one sample in a study of blood T cell repertoires in COVID-19. Profiled with immunoSEQ multiplex PCR; TCRdb holds only in-frame clones, not every one. In the table there are about 210,000 clones, about 76% of which are singletons. Sequences were obtained from PBMCs or T cells enriched from blood (not recorded which). These TCRs come from a woman aged 45-65 years with acute COVID-19. The CDR3 runs from the conserved cysteine through the conserved F or W. Each record gives: V gene, CDR3 protein.

>TRBV7-6
CASSPQAVPYNEQFF
>TRBV4-1
CASSHPVQGRSSYEQYF
>TRBV28
CASNPHTSYEQYF
>TRBV11-3
CASSPFRGGETQYF
>TRBV7-2
CASSLTPRAGELFF
>TRBV5-1
CASSSDPSDSTFSQYF
>TRBV5-1
CASTAGDLVETQYF
>TRBV7-2
CASSLVAGFGNQPQHF
>TRBV19
CASLRPAGAGYGYTF
>TRBV28
CASKGTGANSPLHF
>TRBV9
CASSVSGTGNTIYF
>TRBV5-8
CASSRGGQYF
>TRBV5-5
CASSPELYGYTF
>TRBV10-3
CAISDGTGSITGYTF
>TRBV10-3
CAITPGTFEEAFF
>TRBV5-4
CASSLIDYGNEQFF
>TRBV3-1/TRBV3-2
CASSQVIGATYGYTF
>TRBV30
CAWSSVGELFF
>TRBV2
CASSERGSSTDTQYF
>TRBV18
CASSEGGNTEAFF
>TRBV19
CASRAGQVLTEAFF
>TRBV7-8
CASTTSGGAPGELFF
>TRBV5-4
CASSPPPSHTDTQYF
>TRBV14
CASRLGEAGELFF
>TRBV28
CASSMFGTSTYEQYF
>TRBV7-9
CASSLEPGQGPYEQYF
>TRBV7-2
CASSLGALQQGYF
>TRBV29-1
CSVPPDRANYGYTF
>TRBV28
CASSFWVRGGMGLSPEAFF
>TRBV23-1
CASSQSGRGREQYF
>TRBV5-8
CASSPQGIIFGYTF
>TRBV12-5
CASGLGRGALQETQYF
>TRBV6-2/TRBV6-3
CASSDSPGLTEAFF
>TRBV6-2/TRBV6-3
CASSYARITGTEQYF
>TRBV3-1/TRBV3-2
CASSQDGVGTSGDHSGANVLTF
>TRBV19
CASSPGQGISNEQFF
>TRBV28
CASSPELAGGEQYF
>TRBV4-1
CASSQAGNRVEGYTF
>TRBV18
CASSPPRQGGNQPQHF
>TRBV5-5
CASSLVASSYNEQFF
>TRBV7-9
CASSSDTYYGYTF
>TRBV19
CASSTPDRVSGYTF
>TRBV7-8
CASSQDFRGVTF
>TRBV6-2/TRBV6-3
CASSYAGTSGGVDEQYF
>TRBV9
CASSAHPGGPYEQYF
>TRBV4-2
CASSQVVAGGPTEQFF
>TRBV4-1
CASSQGDRTYYGYTF
>TRBV7-9
CASSSAGAGQFKGYTF
>TRBV28
CASSLPAGFEQYF
>TRBV6-5
CASRYQGGGHTEAFF
>TRBV28
CASSLTSGRRAGELFF
>TRBV5-1
CASSLTGGMNTEAFF
>TRBV5-1
CASSVGQSSSYNEQFF
>TRBV4-3
CASSPLWAGDVSSYNEQFF
>TRBV28
CASRLEDTQYF
>TRBV2
CASNPRVVSEKLFF
>TRBV6-5
CASSYRPGTGNYGYTF